This is a list of T cell receptor beta chains from one sample in a study of CD8+ T cells in alopecia areata. Profiling relied on immunoSEQ multiplex PCR, and the TCRdb table lists in-frame clones only, not all of them. The data hold 150,000 to 200,000 clones, with roughly 65% observed a single time. The specimen comprised CD4+ T cells sorted from blood, sampled at week 4, from a patient treated with tofacitinib. All receptors derive from a human donor with alopecia areata. The conserved cysteine and the conserved F or W are not part of the CDR3 here.

j_call | v_call | cdr3_aa
TRBJ2-2 | TRBV6-6 | ASSSTSAGELF
TRBJ2-7 | TRBV29-1 | SVEARGGDEQY
TRBJ1-2 | TRBV5-1 | ASSLQPGRENYGYT
TRBJ2-7 | TRBV7-2 | ASSSGVIYEQY
TRBJ2-7 | TRBV4-2 | ASSPPTGQLGEQY
TRBJ1-1 | TRBV9 | ASSVDRLTEAF
TRBJ2-7 | TRBV6-5 | ASSRTAPAREQY
TRBJ1-2 | TRBV20-1 | SAGGFYGYT
TRBJ2-3 | TRBV29-1 | SAGGGVTDTQY
TRBJ1-2 | TRBV15 | ATTSLDARGGYT
TRBJ2-1 | TRBV6-1 | ASSFTSGGANEQF
TRBJ2-5 | TRBV5-4 | ASSLPGVETQY
TRBJ1-1 | TRBV30 | AWRAPGGYTEAF
TRBJ1-2 | TRBV30 | AWSVRAAYGYT
TRBJ2-6 | TRBV5-1 | ASSLDRPGANVLT
TRBJ2-5 | TRBV27 | ASSSSAGRGTQY
TRBJ2-3 | TRBV2 | ASTIPPSGGAYTQY
TRBJ1-5 | TRBV27 | ASSRTGKVPQH
TRBJ1-1 | TRBV10-3 | AISGGQGATEAF
TRBJ1-3 | TRBV30 | AWSPGLGNTIY
TRBJ2-2 | TRBV19 | ASGLQGHTGELF
TRBJ2-2 | TRBV30 | ASLLSPRAYTGELF
TRBJ2-7 | TRBV29-1 | SVTGGAYEQY
TRBJ2-2 | TRBV29-1 | SAKNRGRGTGELF
TRBJ2-3 | TRBV7-9 | ASIGIRSDTQY
TRBJ1-2 | TRBV2 | ASSINRVGNYGYT
TRBJ2-1 | TRBV18 | ASSRDRGDNEQF
TRBJ2-7 | TRBV7-3 | ASSLGGADGEQY
TRBJ2-1 | TRBV6-5 | ASSLLGLDYNEQF
TRBJ2-3 | TRBV27 | ASSSDLYTDTQY
TRBJ2-5 | TRBV4-1 | ASSQDGVDGPD
TRBJ2-5 | TRBV30 | AWSVGLAEETQY
TRBJ2-5 | TRBV5-4 | ASRATETQY
TRBJ2-2 | TRBV29-1 | SVRVGTGELF
TRBJ2-2 | TRBV2 | ASNRGKTGELF
TRBJ1-6 | TRBV30 | AWSGGQTKTLH
TRBJ2-1 | TRBV30 | AWRGRSLSEQF
TRBJ2-7 | TRBV2 | ASSRDRGGEQY
TRBJ2-7 | TRBV7-9 | ASSFQRLSSYEQY
TRBJ1-2 | TRBV19 | ASRSGQASGYT
TRBJ2-7 | TRBV10-3 | ATKLAGEQY
TRBJ1-2 | TRBV27 | ASSLSGQANYGYT
TRBJ1-5 | TRBV30 | AWSVPDREPQH
TRBJ1-4 | TRBV30 | AGSGGSAKLF
TRBJ2-7 | TRBV29-1 | SVVGAPSYEQY
TRBJ2-1 | TRBV30 | AWSPGTARSNEQF